This note documents a single TCR beta chain sequence. Its antigen is not known. Timing groups of about 4 and about 12 weeks for second doses were pooled. Sequencing was performed with immunoSEQ multiplex PCR; in TCRdb, only in-frame clones are kept and a portion is missing. The table has 90,000 to 120,000 clones, about 90% seen once. The record originates from a study of T cell responses to AZD1222 COVID-19 vaccine. Study-level results: Just a handful of people given AZD1222 tested seropositive at baseline. Repertoire sampling was restricted to post-peak T cell response timepoints.

CDR1 is MGHRA and CDR2 is YSYEKL in the germline V gene. There are 16 residues in the CDR3. V shed 3 bases, J shed 4 bases, and the junction held 6 bases outside the gene matches. The chain couples TRBV4-1 to TRBJ1-4, with 9 bases identical to TRBD1. The clonotype was recovered from an adult who received the AZD1222 COVID-19 vaccine. The sequencing here drew on peripheral blood, taken 28 days after the second AZD1222 dose. The CDR3 DNA is TGCGCCAGCAGCCACGGGGACAGGGTGATTAATGAAAAACTGTTTTTT. It encodes CASSHGDRVINEKLFF.